This T cell receptor (beta chain) was captured by sequencing in a study of blood T cell repertoires in COVID-19. In the study's own analysis: Nucleated cell number was recorded as an estimate derived from reference gene primer amplification. Repertoires were generated with immunoSEQ multiplex PCR, while TCRdb's copy carries only in-frame clones and drops some. V, J and clone size are taken as reported in that table, and D and trimming were inferred from the DNA itself. The sample holds a few hundred thousand clones, around nine tenths seen once. Trimming left V 1 base short and J 1 base short, with 13 bases between. Germline CDR1 is MDHEN and CDR2 is SYDVKM. The CDR3 loop spans 16 amino acids.

Sequenced sample: peripheral blood. This TCR was recovered from a man younger than 40 with acute or convalescent COVID-19. The chain has TRBV28 and TRBJ2-5, with D possibly being TRBD1 (5 bases). The CDR3 reads CASSLSQGTLQETQYF. CDR3 DNA: TGTGCCAGCAGTTTATCCCAGGGAACCCTCCAAGAGACCCAGTACTTC.